These 14 T cell receptor beta chains originate from one sample sequenced in a study of blood T cell repertoires in COVID-19. Generated by immunoSEQ multiplex PCR, the TCRdb table keeps only in-frame clones and is missing some. The repertoire holds 60,000 to 75,000 clones, with 82% as singletons. Material for sequencing was peripheral blood. These receptors were obtained from a human donor in a cohort sampled during active COVID-19.

This chain links TRBV27 with TRBJ2-7; D is perhaps TRBD2 (5 bases). Germline CDR1 reads MNHEY; CDR2 reads SMNVEV (reference sequence). V was shortened by 6 bases and J by 0 bases, with 18 bases between the two germline ends. The CDR3 runs 16 residues. For the CDR3, the DNA is TGTGCCAGCAGACCTACCCGGTTCCGGGACTCCTACGAGCAGTACTTC. It specifies CASRPTRFRDSYEQYF.

The CDR3 bases are TGTGCCAGTAGCAGATGGAGCTATCAGCCCCAGCATTTT. Translation: CASSRWSYQPQHF. The gene calls are TRBV19 and TRBJ1-5; D is undetermined. The CDR3 consists of 13 residues. The ends were cut back, 6 bases at V and 5 bases at J, with 11 bases in the middle. Germline loops: CDR1 LNHDA, CDR2 SQIVND (reference sequence).

The V and J genes are TRBV10-1 and TRBJ2-3; 8 positions match TRBD2. The ends lost 3 bases at V and 6 bases at J; junction bases unmatched: 8. The CDR3 spans 15 residues. Looked up from germline, CDR1 is WNHNN and CDR2 is SYGVQD (reference sequence). CDR3 DNA: TGCGCCAGCAGTGAATTCCTGGCGGGGGGTGATACGCAGTATTTT. Protein product: CASSEFLAGGDTQYF.

This rearrangement joins TRBV2 to TRBJ2-1; D unresolved. The ends were cut back, 1 base at V and 4 bases at J, with 5 bases in the middle. Germline V lookup: CDR1 SNHLY, CDR2 FYNNEI. This CDR3 contains 13 residues. The CDR3 DNA sequence: TGTGCCAGCAGTGAAGACTATTACAATGAGCAGTTCTTC. This sequence encodes CASSEDYYNEQFF.

The rearrangement links TRBV4-2 to TRBJ2-2; the D is unclear. The V end lost 0 bases, the J end lost 4 bases, and 15 bases lay between the germline ends. The CDR3 loop spans 17 amino acids. The germline V gene encodes CDR1 LGHNA and CDR2 YNFKEQ. CDR3 sequence: CASSQDQVSKSTGELFF. CDR3 in DNA: TGTGCCAGCAGCCAAGATCAAGTTTCTAAGAGCACCGGGGAGCTGTTTTTT.

The chain uses TRBV6-5 and TRBJ2-7, with 8 bases matching TRBD2. This CDR3 has 15 amino acids. CDR1 and CDR2 from the germline V gene are MNHEY and SVGAGI. V was pared by 4 bases and J by 2 bases, with 7 bases of the junction left unmatched. The CDR3 loop reads CASSSGGGRPYEQYF. The CDR3 nucleotides read TGTGCCAGCAGTTCCGGCGGGGGGAGGCCCTACGAGCAGTACTTC.

The rearrangement uses TRBV11-2 and TRBJ2-4; 7 bases agree with TRBD1. The length of the CDR3 is 16 residues. With 5 bases clipped from V and 0 bases from J, the junction kept 7 bases outside the gene matches. In germline, CDR1 is SGHAT, CDR2 FQNNGV. CDR3 coding DNA: TGTGCCAGCAGCCTGGGGACAGCCCTAGCCAAAAACATTCAGTACTTC. Translated: CASSLGTALAKNIQYF.

The chain is built from TRBV5-4 and TRBJ2-5, with 7 bases aligning to TRBD2. Per the germline V gene, CDR1 is SGHNT and CDR2 is YYREEE (reference sequence). V lost 10 bases, J lost 3 bases, and 15 bases stayed unmatched. CDR3 length equals 15 residues. CDR3 protein: CAAGDLQRGEETQYF. DNA for the CDR3: TGTGCCGCGGGGGACCTACAAAGGGGAGAAGAGACCCAGTACTTC.

The rearrangement joins TRBV7-2 to TRBJ2-5, with D unclear. Germline CDR1 is SGHTA and CDR2 is FQGNSA. V was shortened by 5 bases and J by 2 bases, with 9 bases between the two germline ends. CDR3 length equals 13 residues. CDR3 in amino acids: CASSVPVQETQYF. CDR3 sequence (DNA): TGTGCCAGCAGCGTGCCAGTACAAGAGACCCAGTACTTC.

This chain joins TRBV13 and TRBJ1-2; the D is unclear. The CDR3 runs to 14 residues. Germline CDR1 reads PRHDT; CDR2 reads FYEKMQ (reference sequence). The germline V and J ends were trimmed by 0 bases and 3 bases, with 8 bases remaining between them. The CDR3: CASSLGDSYYGYTF. The CDR3 nucleotides read TGTGCCAGCAGCTTAGGGGACTCCTACTATGGCTACACCTTC.

This rearrangement joins TRBV6-1 to TRBJ1-5; D is ambiguous. Trimming stripped 1 base from V and 5 bases from J, with 6 bases between. The CDR3 has 13 residues. Germline assignment: CDR1 MNHNS and CDR2 SASEGT. The CDR3 sequence: CASSEGVHQPQHF. The CDR3 nucleotides are TGTGCCAGCAGTGAAGGCGTCCATCAGCCCCAGCATTTT.

J is TRBJ1-2 and V is TRBV30; a possible D gene is TRBD1 (6 bases). V lost 4 bases and J lost 1, with 10 bases in between. The germline gives CDR1 GTSNPN, CDR2 SVGIG (reference sequence). The CDR3 extends over 13 amino acids. The CDR3 protein is CAWTQGFNYGYTF. The CDR3 DNA sequence: TGTGCCTGGACACAGGGATTTAACTATGGCTACACCTTC. The full variable domain, in which reference TRBV30 and TRBJ1-2 provide the parts outside the CDR3, is SQTIHQWPATLVQPVGSPLSLECTVEGTSNPNLYWYRQAAGRGLQLLFYSVGIGQISSEVPQNLSASRPQDRQFILSSKKLLLSDSGFYLCAWTQGFNYGYTFGSGTRLTVV.

The chain has TRBV7-2 and TRBJ2-7; 7 nucleotides agree with TRBD1. This CDR3 spans 14 amino acids. Germline CDR1 reads SGHTA; CDR2 reads FQGNSA. Losses at the gene ends were 6 bases for V and 5 bases for J; bases not matched to a gene: 10. CDR3 residues: CASREGGSKNEQYF. CDR3 in DNA: TGTGCCAGCAGGGAAGGGGGCAGTAAAAACGAGCAGTACTTC.

This chain connects TRBV6-2 or TRBV6-3 to TRBJ2-1; D is possibly TRBD1 (6 bases). Trimming cost V 6 bases and J 5 bases, with 17 bases left between them. The CDR3 runs to 15 residues. The germline V gene has CDR1 MNHEY and CDR2 SVGEGT. CDR3 coding DNA: TGTGCCAGCAGCAGCCTCAGCAGGGGAGACAATGAGCAGTTCTTC. Translating it yields CASSSLSRGDNEQFF.